These 18 T cell receptor beta chains share one sample of origin, sequenced in a study of T cells after yellow fever vaccination (dated by TCRdb to between 2018 and 2021). Reading the label with the study, this specimen's treatment or condition is: live attenuated yellow fever vaccine strain. The receptor library was made with 5' RACE. TCRdb names Illumina NovaSeq 6000 as the instrument used. Clones were called with MiXCR by TCRdb after fastp trimmed the public reads at Q25, and only in-frame beta chains were retained. Here each entry gathers all rows of one CDR3 protein and keeps the most common genes and DNA. This sample lists about 220,000 distinct CDR3 sequences; approximately 3% were detected once. Approximately 3.5% of the sample rests with the top ten. The specimen comprised CD4+ T cells sorted from PBMCs, sampled 10 days after the yellow fever booster vaccination. These receptors originate from a man aged 18 to 29 who received the YFV17D yellow fever vaccine.

This chain connects TRBV5-1 to TRBJ2-5; D call uncertain. The CDR3 runs to 13 residues. Germline CDR1 and CDR2: SGHRS and YFSETQ. The V and J ends lost 5 bases and 2 bases respectively, with 10 bases between them. The CDR3 spells CASRKGPQETQYF. Here the CDR3 DNA reads TGCGCCAGCAGGAAGGGTCCGCAAGAGACCCAGTACTTC.

This clonotype was observed many times. This sequence joins TRBV10-3 and TRBJ1-5, with D unresolved. Per germline, CDR1 ENHRY and CDR2 SYGVKD. The CDR3 is 14 amino acids. The V and J ends lost 3 bases and 0 bases respectively, with 6 bases between them. CDR3: CAISEQTSNQPQHF. The CDR3 DNA follows: TGTGCCATCAGTGAACAGACTAGCAATCAGCCCCAGCATTTT.

This clonotype showed up many times. This chain uses TRBV5-4 with TRBJ1-6; 9 bases map to TRBD1. Trimming at V came to 4 bases and at J to 5 bases, leaving 7 bases not matched to a gene. The CDR3 has 16 residues. Looked up from germline, CDR1 is SGHNT and CDR2 is YYREEE (reference sequence). The CDR3 loop is CASSHTGGADNSPLHF. In DNA form, the CDR3 reads TGTGCCAGCAGCCATACAGGGGGCGCAGATAATTCACCCCTCCACTTT.

The genes are TRBV5-1 and TRBJ2-1; 14 bases match TRBD2. The CDR3 is 16 residues long. Germline V gene data show CDR1 as SGHRS and CDR2 as YFSETQ. J was trimmed by 6 bases and V by 4 bases; bases with no gene match: 6. CDR3 bases: TGCGCCAGCAGCCTCCAGACTAGCGGGGGGGTCAATGAGCAGTTCTTC. Encoded protein: CASSLQTSGGVNEQFF.

This clonotype has a handful of counts. The chain links TRBV10-3 to TRBJ1-1, with unresolved D. The CDR3 extends over 11 amino acids. V was trimmed by 10 bases and J by 4 bases, leaving 10 bases between them. Germline assignment: CDR1 ENHRY and CDR2 SYGVKD. In nucleotides, the CDR3 is TGTGCCAGCCAGGATCTCACTGAAGCTTTCTTT. Amino acid sequence: CASQDLTEAFF.

Only a few counts were recorded for this clonotype. The chain joins TRBV6-5 to TRBJ1-6; D gene uncertain. The V and J ends lost 5 bases and 8 bases respectively, with 10 bases between them. The CDR3 is 13 amino acids. CDR1 and CDR2 from the germline V gene are MNHEY and SVGAGI. For the CDR3, the DNA is TGTGCCAGCAGTCCCCGGACTGATTCACCCCTCCACTTT. This encodes CASSPRTDSPLHF.

Many counts were recorded for this clonotype. The chain is built from TRBV4-1 and TRBJ2-7; 7 nucleotides agree with TRBD1. The CDR3 runs 15 residues. J gave up 0 bases and V 6 bases, and 8 bases lay outside the gene matches. Germline V gene sequence: CDR1 MGHRA, CDR2 YSYEKL. The CDR3, as DNA: TGCGCCAGCAGAACGCGAGCAGGGGGCTCCTACGAGCAGTACTTC. It translates to CASRTRAGGSYEQYF.

The table lists this clonotype with many counts. The chain couples TRBV28 to TRBJ2-1, with D perhaps TRBD1 or TRBD2 (5 bases each). Trimming stripped 6 bases from V and 8 bases from J, with 17 bases between. Germline lookup yields CDR1 MDHEN and CDR2 SYDVKM. The CDR3 runs to 14 residues. The CDR3 reads CASRPPTGHDEQFF. CDR3 bases: TGTGCCAGCAGACCACCCACGGGGCACGATGAGCAGTTCTTC.

A note on this clonotype: A clone one base away is much larger, so this may be a read error. The rearrangement links TRBV2 to TRBJ2-1, with TRBD2 identical over 9 bases. In germline, CDR1 is SNHLY, CDR2 FYNNEI. The CDR3 contains 14 residues. V shed 7 bases, J shed 9 bases, and the junction held 10 bases outside the gene matches. Here the CDR3 reads CASNLAGTGSEQFF. CDR3 coding DNA: TGTGCCAGCAATCTAGCGGGGACGGGCAGTGAGCAGTTCTTC.

CDR3 nucleotide sequence: TGCAGTGCTACGTTTGGGGTTAGCAATCAGCCCCAGCATTTT. Its protein product is CSATFGVSNQPQHF. The chain is built from TRBV20-1 and TRBJ1-5; D unresolved. Between the trimmed V and J ends, which lost 4 bases and 0 bases, there was a span of 10 bases. This CDR3 has 14 amino acids. Germline CDR1 is DFQATT and CDR2 is SNEGSKA (reference sequence).

The gene calls are TRBV20-1 and TRBJ1-2; no reliable D call. This CDR3 has 13 amino acids. Germline V gives CDR1 DFQATT, CDR2 SNEGSKA (reference sequence). V lost 0 bases and J lost 3, with 8 bases in between. CDR3: CSARDRGYYGYTF. In DNA form, the CDR3 reads TGCAGTGCTAGAGATCGAGGTTACTATGGCTACACCTTC.

This clonotype was counted only a few times. The J gene is TRBJ1-5, the V gene TRBV27, with D possibly being TRBD1 (5 bases). With 1 base removed from V and 7 bases from J, the gap between germline ends came to 14 bases. CDR1 is MNHEY, CDR2 SMNVEV, per germline (reference sequence). CDR3 length equals 15 residues. CDR3 region: CASSLYRDPRQPQHF. The CDR3 region has the DNA TGTGCCAGCAGTTTATATCGGGACCCAAGGCAGCCCCAGCATTTT.

This clonotype was detected ten times or more. This rearrangement joins TRBV29-1 to TRBJ1-2, with TRBD1 as a possible D gene (5 bases). The length of the CDR3 is 12 residues. CDR1 is SQVTM, CDR2 ANQGSEA, per germline. V was pared by 6 bases and J by 1 base, with 9 bases between. The CDR3 nucleotides read TGCAGCGTGGGGGACGGTAACTATGGCTACACCTTC. Residues: CSVGDGNYGYTF.

This clonotype turned up a few times. The chain carries TRBV19 and TRBJ2-3, with 8 nucleotides matching TRBD1. Germline CDR1 LNHDA, CDR2 SQIVND (reference sequence). This CDR3 is built from 16 residues. The V segment lost 4 bases and the J segment 1 base; nucleotides outside the gene matches: 7. The CDR3 sequence: CASSRSGGGGTDTQYF. The CDR3 DNA is TGTGCCAGTAGTAGGTCAGGGGGCGGCGGCACAGATACGCAGTATTTT.

In this sample, this clonotype turned up many times. This sequence joins TRBV12-3 or TRBV12-4 and TRBJ2-1, with a weak D call TRBD2 (7 bases). The CDR3 has 14 amino acids. The V and J ends lost 6 bases and 9 bases respectively, with 18 bases between them. CDR3 DNA: TGTGCCAGCAGATTTGGTGGGGGGGCCGGTGAGCAGTTCTTC. This sequence encodes CASRFGGGAGEQFF.

This clonotype was found many times. The V call is TRBV6-1, the J call TRBJ1-5, with a possible D match to TRBD1 (5 bases). Germline-derived CDR1 and CDR2 are MNHNS and SASEGT. The CDR3 runs to 15 residues. Trimming stripped 6 bases from V and 11 bases from J, with 23 bases between. For the CDR3, the DNA is TGTGCCAGCAGGCCAGGGCCAGCAACAGCAAGGGCCCAGCATTTT. Amino acids: CASRPGPATARAQHF.

This clonotype was seen many times. The chain combines TRBV15 with TRBJ1-3; D ambiguous. The germline CDR1 and CDR2 sequences are LNHNV and YYDKDF (reference sequence). The CDR3 consists of 16 residues. V was clipped by 5 bases and J by 0 bases, with 14 bases between them. The CDR3 loop reads CATSREQIRSGNTIYF. CDR3 sequence (DNA): TGTGCCACCAGCCGGGAACAGATCCGCTCTGGAAACACCATATATTTT.

This clonotype appeared many times. V is TRBV6-2 or TRBV6-3 and J is TRBJ2-2; D remains unclear. The CDR3 runs 15 residues. V was clipped by 4 bases and J by 1 base, with 10 bases between them. Per the germline V gene, CDR1 is MNHEY and CDR2 is SVGEGT. The chain's CDR3 is CASSFQSGNTGELFF. The CDR3 DNA sequence: TGTGCCAGCAGTTTCCAATCAGGGAACACCGGGGAGCTGTTTTTT.